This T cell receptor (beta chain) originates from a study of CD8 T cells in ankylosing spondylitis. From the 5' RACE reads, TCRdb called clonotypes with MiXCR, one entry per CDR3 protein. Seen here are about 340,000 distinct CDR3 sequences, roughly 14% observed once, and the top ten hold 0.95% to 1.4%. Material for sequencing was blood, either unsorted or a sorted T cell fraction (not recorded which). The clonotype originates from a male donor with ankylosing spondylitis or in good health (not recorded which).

The CDR3 DNA is TGTGCCAGCAGCCTCAAGGAAGGTTTTGGTGAAAAACTGTTTTTT. Amino acid sequence: CASSLKEGFGEKLFF. The rearrangement joins TRBV3-1 to TRBJ1-4; no definite D call. CDR1 LGHDT and CDR2 YNNKEL come from the germline V gene (reference sequence). The CDR3 runs 15 residues. Trimming took off 4 bases at V and 7 bases at J, with 16 bases between the two ends.